These 29 T cell receptor beta chains were sequenced from one sample in a study of cytomegalovirus exposure and HLA in healthy donors. A multiplex PCR was run with 60 Vbeta primers and 13 Jbeta primers. The assay was immunoSEQ multiplex PCR, and TCRdb's table has in-frame clones only and misses some. The sample lists about 60,000 clones, over 80% occurring once. The specimen was PBMCs. The receptors shown here come from a man aged 25-45 years in good health and CMV-seronegative.

This clone was observed a single time. The chain employs TRBV29-1 and TRBJ2-7, with D perhaps TRBD2 (5 bases). This CDR3 has 11 amino acids. Germline lookup yields CDR1 SQVTM and CDR2 ANQGSEA. Trimming took off 8 bases at V and 3 bases at J, with 11 bases between the two ends. This CDR3 reads CSYTRGYEQYF. The CDR3 nucleotides read TGCAGCTATACACGGGGCTACGAGCAGTACTTC.

The chain employs TRBV18 and TRBJ1-1, with unresolved D. Trimming took off 1 base at V and 4 bases at J, with 13 bases between the two ends. This CDR3 contains 15 residues. The V gene's germline CDR1 is KGHSH and CDR2 LQKENI. CDR3 nucleotides: TGTGCCAGCTCACCACAAGGGTTAGGAGGCACTGAAGCTTTCTTT. This sequence encodes CASSPQGLGGTEAFF.

V usage is TRBV4-1 and J usage is TRBJ2-1, with D tentatively TRBD2 (5 bases). Germline V gives CDR1 MGHRA, CDR2 YSYEKL. The CDR3 consists of 13 residues. With 4 bases removed from V and 7 bases from J, the gap between germline ends came to 11 bases. Written as DNA, the CDR3 is TGCGCCAGCAGCCGGAAGGCGGGTAATGAGCAGTTCTTC. Translating gives CASSRKAGNEQFF.

The chain recombines TRBV5-6 with TRBJ1-2, with 7 bases that match TRBD1. The germline CDR1 and CDR2 sequences are SGHDT and YYEEEE. With 0 bases clipped from V and 1 base from J, the junction kept 6 bases outside the gene matches. CDR3 length equals 16 residues. CDR3 nucleotides: TGTGCCAGCAGCTTGGTTGGGACAGTCCATAACTATGGCTACACCTTC. Its protein is CASSLVGTVHNYGYTF.

The chain carries TRBV11-3 and TRBJ2-3; 7 positions agree with TRBD1. CDR3 length: 15 amino acids. Germline lookup yields CDR1 SGHNT and CDR2 YENEEA. The V and J ends lost 2 bases and 6 bases, in that order; junction bases with no gene match: 8. The CDR3 DNA follows: TGTGCCAGCAGCTTAAGGGCCGGGACAGCTGATACGCAGTATTTT. Protein: CASSLRAGTADTQYF. The variable domain in full, completed from reference TRBV11-3 and TRBJ2-3, reads EAGVVQSPRYKIIEKKQPVAFWCNPISGHNTLYWYLQNLGQGPELLIRYENEEAVDDSQLPKDRFSAERLKGVDSTLKIQPAELGDSAVYLCASSLRAGTADTQYFGPGTRLTVL.

The J gene is TRBJ2-5, the V gene TRBV10-3, with 8 bases aligning to TRBD1. The CDR3 spans 14 residues. The J segment lost 1 base and the V segment lost 5 bases, leaving 3 bases of the junction unmatched. Looked up from germline, CDR1 is ENHRY and CDR2 is SYGVKD. The CDR3 coding sequence is TGTGCCATCAGTCCCGACAGGGGCCAAGAGACCCAGTACTTC. Translating it yields CAISPDRGQETQYF.

The chain employs TRBV5-1 and TRBJ1-2; no firm D call. The germline gives CDR1 SGHRS, CDR2 YFSETQ. The CDR3 sequence is 15 residues long. The germline V and J ends were trimmed by 4 bases and 0 bases, with 13 bases remaining between them. CDR3: CASSPPGIANYGYTF. CDR3 DNA: TGCGCCAGCAGCCCCCCGGGAATAGCTAACTATGGCTACACCTTC.

In this sample, this clone turned up once. The genes are TRBV6-5 and TRBJ1-2; perhaps TRBD1 as D (5 bases). V was shortened by 2 bases and J by 8 bases, with 12 bases between the two germline ends. The germline V gene has CDR1 MNHEY and CDR2 SVGAGI. The CDR3 sequence is 13 residues long. The CDR3 nucleotides read TGTGCCAGCAGTTACGGCGTGCAGGGAGGCTACACCTTC. It translates to CASSYGVQGGYTF.

The rearrangement uses TRBV5-4 and TRBJ2-4; 9 nucleotides align to TRBD1. Germline V lookup: CDR1 SGHNT, CDR2 YYREEE (reference sequence). V lost 4 bases to trimming and J lost 6 bases; unmatched junction nucleotides: 5. This CDR3 contains 14 residues. DNA for the CDR3: TGTGCCAGCAGCCCGACAGGGGGAAGAAACATTCAGTACTTC. Its protein is CASSPTGGRNIQYF.

The chain couples TRBV7-2 to TRBJ2-3; TRBD1 matches 9 bases. Germline lookup yields CDR1 SGHTA and CDR2 FQGNSA. This CDR3 comprises 16 residues. V was pared by 1 base and J by 1 base, with 3 bases of the junction left unmatched. The CDR3 bases are TGTGCCAGCAGCTTAGGGCGGACAGGGGGCACAGATACGCAGTATTTT. Amino acids: CASSLGRTGGTDTQYF.

The V call is TRBV6-5, the J call TRBJ1-2; D gene uncertain. The CDR3 loop spans 14 amino acids. V gave up 10 bases and J gave up 4 bases, with 19 bases separating them. CDR1 and CDR2 (germline): MNHEY, SVGAGI. The CDR3: CATKRLVDAYGYTF. DNA for the CDR3: TGTGCCACCAAAAGATTGGTAGATGCCTATGGCTACACCTTC.

V usage is TRBV5-6 and J usage is TRBJ2-7, with 14 nucleotides matching TRBD2. The CDR3 sequence is 17 residues long. J gave up 3 bases and V 4 bases, and 9 bases lay outside the gene matches. Germline V gene data show CDR1 as SGHDT and CDR2 as YYEEEE. As DNA, the CDR3 is TGTGCCAGCAGCCCGACTAGCGGGAGGGGAGTCGGCTACGAGCAGTACTTC. It specifies CASSPTSGRGVGYEQYF.

The genes are TRBV11-3 and TRBJ2-7, with D uncertain. Trimming took off 2 bases at V and 3 bases at J, with 26 bases between the two ends. The CDR3 contains 19 residues. CDR1 is SGHNT and CDR2 is YENEEA in the germline V gene. CDR3 amino acids: CASSLSLRVGPNINYEQYF. DNA for the CDR3: TGTGCCAGCAGCTTAAGCCTCCGGGTTGGCCCGAATATTAACTACGAGCAGTACTTC.

The chain employs TRBV10-3 and TRBJ1-5; perhaps TRBD1 as D (6 bases). The CDR3 contains 15 residues. Trimming cost V 2 bases and J 7 bases, with 15 bases left between them. Germline CDR1 is ENHRY and CDR2 is SYGVKD. The CDR3: CAISEQGQGLQPQHF. CDR3 nucleotides: TGTGCCATCAGTGAGCAGGGTCAGGGGTTGCAGCCCCAGCATTTT.

V gene TRBV6-5 combines with J gene TRBJ2-7; D possibly corresponds to TRBD1 (6 bases). Germline loops: CDR1 MNHEY, CDR2 SVGAGI. This CDR3 spans 14 amino acids. V lost 6 bases to trimming and J lost 6 bases, with 18 bases between them. The CDR3 region has the DNA TGTGCCAGCAGCAATAGACAGGCCGTGGGCGAGCAGTACTTC. It translates to CASSNRQAVGEQYF.

This chain connects TRBV11-2 to TRBJ1-1, with TRBD1 matching over 8 bases. Per germline, CDR1 SGHAT and CDR2 FQNNGV. This CDR3 region has 13 residues. V trimming: 3 bases; J trimming: 6 bases; junction bases outside the gene matches: 3. CDR3 coding DNA: TGTGCCAGCAGCTTTGGACAGGGCTCTGAAGCTTTCTTT. Its translation is CASSFGQGSEAFF.

This sequence joins TRBV6-1 and TRBJ2-7; D gene uncertain. Trimming cost V 2 bases and J 3 bases, with 8 bases left between them. Germline-derived CDR1 and CDR2 are MNHNS and SASEGT. The CDR3 sequence is 13 residues long. CDR3 in amino acids: CASSENGFYEQYF. CDR3 nucleotides: TGTGCCAGCAGTGAAAACGGGTTCTACGAGCAGTACTTC.

Regarding this clone: One junction end does not reproduce the germline sequence, and a read error may be involved. The gene calls are TRBV13 and TRBJ2-5, with TRBD2 matching over 11 bases. The DNA matches TRBJ2-7 better at its end, which makes the J call doubtful. From germline, CDR1 is PRHDT and CDR2 FYEKMQ (reference sequence). The length of the CDR3 is 16 residues. CDR3 residues: CASRLVAGGPSGEQYF. The CDR3 DNA reads TGTGCCAGCAGATTAGTAGCGGGAGGGCCCTCGGGCGAGCAGTACTTC.

The chain uses TRBV10-1 and TRBJ2-7; tentative D call: TRBD1 (5 bases). CDR1 WNHNN and CDR2 SYGVQD come from the germline V gene (reference sequence). V was shortened by 2 bases and J by 0 bases, with 8 bases between the two germline ends. This CDR3 is 14 amino acids long. The CDR3 DNA follows: TGCGCCAGCAGTGAGGGACAAGGCTCCTACGAGCAGTACTTC. Protein sequence: CASSEGQGSYEQYF.

The J gene is TRBJ1-6, the V gene TRBV7-2; D unclear. CDR1 is SGHTA, CDR2 FQGNSA, per germline. This CDR3 is 13 amino acids long. V was clipped by 1 base and J by 12 bases, with 10 bases between them. CDR3 bases: TGTGCCAGCAGCTTAGATGACTCCTTACCCCTCCACTTT. Translation: CASSLDDSLPLHF.

The rearrangement links TRBV18 to TRBJ1-1; the D is unclear. Germline V lookup: CDR1 KGHSH, CDR2 LQKENI. There are 13 residues in the CDR3. The V and J ends lost 2 bases and 10 bases respectively, with 14 bases between them. The CDR3 here is CASSPVSDRGAFF. For the CDR3, the DNA is TGTGCCAGCTCACCAGTTAGCGACCGAGGAGCTTTCTTT.

The gene calls are TRBV7-2 and TRBJ2-1, with D perhaps matching TRBD2 (5 bases). The CDR3 is 15 amino acids. Deletions cut 0 bases from V and 1 base from J, with 7 bases between. Germline V lookup: CDR1 SGHTA, CDR2 FQGNSA. This CDR3 is CASSLAGESYNEQFF. Here the CDR3 DNA reads TGTGCCAGCAGCTTAGCGGGAGAATCCTACAATGAGCAGTTCTTC.

The J gene is TRBJ2-7, the V gene TRBV7-9, with a weak D call TRBD1 (6 bases). The germline V gene encodes CDR1 SEHNR and CDR2 FQNEAQ (reference sequence). The length of the CDR3 is 14 residues. V gave up 5 bases and J gave up 2 bases, with 13 bases separating them. The CDR3 DNA follows: TGTGCCAGCAGCCGGGACATAGTTCCCTACGAGCAGTACTTC. Its protein product is CASSRDIVPYEQYF.

The gene calls are TRBV19 and TRBJ2-3; 12 bases align to TRBD2. Germline V gives CDR1 LNHDA, CDR2 SQIVND (reference sequence). The CDR3 runs to 19 residues. V lost 4 bases and J lost 1; bases outside the gene matches: 12. CDR3 nucleotides: TGTGCCAGTAGTAGGGGGGGGATCAGACTAGCGGGAGGCACAGATACGCAGTATTTT. This translates into CASSRGGIRLAGGTDTQYF.

V is TRBV4-2 and J is TRBJ2-7; maybe TRBD2 (6 bases). CDR3 length: 16 residues. Looked up from germline, CDR1 is LGHNA and CDR2 is YNFKEQ. Trimming took 2 bases from V and 9 from J, leaving 23 bases between them. CDR3 sequence: CASSQSRAGPISGQYF. CDR3 in DNA: TGTGCCAGCAGCCAAAGTAGGGCGGGGCCAATTTCGGGGCAGTACTTC.

Remarks on this clone: One junction end disagrees with the germline gene, perhaps due to a read error. The chain combines TRBV7-8 with TRBJ2-7; TRBD2 is a possible D gene (5 bases). Germline V gives CDR1 SGHVS, CDR2 FQNEAQ. The CDR3 sequence is 12 residues long. The CDR3 nucleotides read TGTGCCAGCAGCCCGTCTAGCAGACGTACTAGCTTC. This gives the protein CASSPSSRRTSF. The full variable domain, completed using reference TRBV7-8 and TRBJ2-7, is GAGVSQSPRYKVAKRGQDVALRCDPISGHVSLFWYQQALGQGPEFLTYFQNEAQLDKSGLPSDRFFAERPEGSVSTLKIQRTQQEDSAVYLCASSPSSRRTSFGPGTRLTVT.

The chain has TRBV6-4 and TRBJ2-7, with a tentative D call TRBD1 (6 bases). CDR1 and CDR2 (germline): MRHNA, SNTAGT. The CDR3 has 13 amino acids. Between the trimmed V and J ends, which lost 5 bases and 4 bases, there was a span of 12 bases. CDR3 protein: CASSRTDFYEQYF. Here the CDR3 DNA reads TGTGCCAGCAGTAGGACAGACTTTTACGAGCAGTACTTC.

This sequence joins TRBV9 and TRBJ1-2; D is undetermined. The germline V and J ends were trimmed by 4 bases and 5 bases, with 12 bases remaining between them. The CDR3 has 13 residues. Germline V CDR1 and CDR2: SGDLS, YYNGEE. This CDR3 reads CASSPVGSYGYTF. CDR3 sequence (DNA): TGTGCCAGCAGCCCCGTCGGGTCTTATGGCTACACCTTC.

The J gene is TRBJ2-3, the V gene TRBV9; 14 nucleotides align to TRBD2. The V gene end was trimmed by 2 bases and the J gene end by 2 bases; junction bases not matched to a gene: 4. Germline V gene sequence: CDR1 SGDLS, CDR2 YYNGEE. This CDR3 is 17 amino acids long. The DNA for the CDR3 is TGTGCCAGCAGCGTGGGGACTAGCGGGGGTCTCACAGATACGCAGTATTTT. Translating it yields CASSVGTSGGLTDTQYF.